This TCR beta chain emerged from a study of blood T cell repertoires in COVID-19. TCRdb's copy holds only in-frame clones and misses some; the assay was immunoSEQ multiplex PCR. The sample holds 150,000 to 200,000 clones; 90% are singletons and the top ten take roughly 19%. Trimming took 4 bases from V and 0 from J, leaving 5 bases between them. CDR3 length equals 12 residues. Germline CDR1 reads SQVTM; CDR2 reads ANQGSEA. The receptor was derived from a man between 60 and 75 years old with active or convalescent COVID-19. Sequenced: peripheral blood. V and J are TRBV29-1 and TRBJ2-3; D unclear. The CDR3 here is CSVAVSTDTQYF. The CDR3 DNA sequence: TGCAGCGTTGCCGTCAGCACAGATACGCAGTATTTT.